The 14 T cell receptor beta chains listed next were all sequenced from one sample in a study of blood T cell repertoires in COVID-19. Libraries were prepared by immunoSEQ multiplex PCR; TCRdb keeps only in-frame clonotypes and omits some of them. The sample records about 260,000 clones, 86% being singletons. Sequenced input: PBMCs or T cells enriched from blood (not recorded which). These receptors were obtained from a woman aged 45-60 years who had recovered from COVID-19.

This sequence joins TRBV6-1 and TRBJ1-6, with TRBD1 as a possible D gene (6 bases). With 4 bases removed from V and 6 bases from J, the gap between germline ends came to 16 bases. CDR1 is MNHNS, CDR2 SASEGT, per germline. This CDR3 comprises 16 residues. CDR3 DNA: TGTGCCAGCAGTGGACCACGGGGGGCGGTTAATTCACCCCTCCACTTT. Its protein product is CASSGPRGAVNSPLHF.

The count of this clone is one. CDR3 sequence: CASSLRSIANTGELFF. CDR3 DNA sequence: TGTGCCAGCAGCTTGAGGAGTATCGCGAACACCGGGGAGCTGTTTTTT. This sequence joins TRBV5-6 and TRBJ2-2; D uncertain. The germline V gene has CDR1 SGHDT and CDR2 YYEEEE. This CDR3 contains 16 residues. With 1 base removed from V and 0 bases from J, the gap between germline ends came to 10 bases. Using reference TRBV5-6 and TRBJ2-2 for the parts outside the CDR3, the full variable domain is DAGVTQSPTHLIKTRGQQVTLRCSPKSGHDTVSWYQQALGQGPQFIFQYYEEEERQRGNFPDRFSGHQFPNYSSELNVNALLLGDSALYLCASSLRSIANTGELFFGEGSRLTVL.

The V gene is TRBV19, the J gene TRBJ2-7, with a tentative D call TRBD2 (5 bases). CDR3 size: 13 residues. Trimming cost V 3 bases and J 7 bases, with 13 bases left between them. Per germline, CDR1 LNHDA and CDR2 SQIVND (reference sequence). The CDR3 sequence is CASSIEGTGEQYF. The CDR3 nucleotides read TGTGCCAGTAGTATTGAAGGAACGGGGGAGCAGTACTTC.

The chain links TRBV6-2 or TRBV6-3 to TRBJ1-6, with a tentative D call TRBD1 (6 bases). The V and J ends lost 4 bases and 8 bases respectively, with 12 bases between them. CDR3 length equals 14 residues. CDR1 is MNHEY, CDR2 SVGEGT, per germline. CDR3 residues: CASSFPGDYSPLHF. CDR3 coding DNA: TGTGCCAGCAGTTTTCCAGGGGATTATTCACCCCTCCACTTT.

This clone has a single count. V is TRBV9 and J is TRBJ2-1, with 7 bases fitting TRBD2. Germline CDR1 is SGDLS and CDR2 is YYNGEE. The J segment lost 9 bases and the V segment lost 0 bases, leaving 6 bases of the junction unmatched. CDR3 length equals 14 residues. Written as DNA, the CDR3 is TGTGCCAGCAGCGTAGCTATCTCGGGGGGTGAGCAGTTCTTC. Its translation: CASSVAISGGEQFF. Full variable domain (missing parts from reference TRBV9 and TRBJ2-1): DSGVTQTPKHLITATGQRVTLRCSPRSGDLSVYWYQQSLDQGLQFLIQYYNGEERAKGNILERFSAQQFPDLHSELNLSSLELGDSALYFCASSVAISGGEQFFGPGTRLTVL.

This chain joins TRBV6-2 or TRBV6-3 and TRBJ1-2, with D possibly matching TRBD1 (6 bases). This CDR3 region has 17 residues. CDR1 and CDR2 from the germline V gene are MNHEY and SVGEGT. V was cut by 6 bases and J by 3 bases, with 23 bases left in between. The CDR3 sequence: CASSPQTGPWRDYGYTF. CDR3 sequence (DNA): TGTGCCAGCAGCCCCCAGACAGGTCCGTGGAGAGACTATGGCTACACCTTC.

A single count supports this clone. The chain employs TRBV5-1 and TRBJ1-1; no clear D gene. V was pared by 0 bases and J by 5 bases, with 17 bases between. Germline V CDR1 and CDR2: SGHRS, YFSETQ. This CDR3 contains 16 residues. The CDR3 loop is CASSLATGTVATEAFF. The CDR3 coding sequence is TGCGCCAGCAGCTTGGCTACGGGTACGGTCGCGACTGAAGCTTTCTTT.

This clone was counted a single time. This rearrangement joins TRBV6-2 or TRBV6-3 to TRBJ1-2; D possibly corresponds to TRBD1 (5 bases). Germline values: CDR1 MNHEY, CDR2 SVGEGT. V dropped 4 bases and J dropped 4 bases, with 10 bases sitting between them. CDR3 length: 13 residues. DNA for the CDR3: TGTGCCAGCAGTTCACAGGTGCTCTATGGCTACACCTTC. Translated: CASSSQVLYGYTF.

The gene calls are TRBV7-6 and TRBJ2-3; 7 bases are shared with TRBD1. After removal of 0 bases from V and 2 bases from J, the junction contained 2 bases not matched to a gene. Germline CDR1 SGHVS, CDR2 FNYEAQ. The CDR3 consists of 15 residues. CDR3 residues: CASSLARGTTDTQYF. CDR3 bases: TGTGCCAGCAGCTTAGCCAGGGGGACCACAGATACGCAGTATTTT.

This chain uses TRBV16 with TRBJ1-2, with 8 bases lining up with TRBD1. The CDR3 covers 17 residues. Germline CDR1 KGHSY, CDR2 FQNENV. J lost 3 bases, V lost 4 bases, and 13 bases had no gene match. The CDR3 is CASSPTGRPGGYYGYTF. As DNA, the CDR3 is TGTGCCAGCAGCCCCACGGGGCGTCCAGGGGGCTACTATGGCTACACCTTC.

The rearrangement joins TRBV11-1 to TRBJ1-2; D possibly corresponds to TRBD1 (6 bases). In germline, CDR1 is SGHAT, CDR2 FQDESV (reference sequence). The ends were cut back, 5 bases at V and 4 bases at J, with 17 bases in the middle. The CDR3 totals 15 residues. In nucleotides, the CDR3 is TGTGCCAGCAGCACCCGATCTACAGGGTTCTATGGCTACACCTTC. It specifies CASSTRSTGFYGYTF. The entire variable domain, with the rest obtained from reference TRBV11-1 and TRBJ1-2, is as follows: EAEVAQSPRYKITEKSQAVAFWCDPISGHATLYWYRQILGQGPELLVQFQDESVVDDSQLPKDRFSAERLKGVDSTLKIQPAELGDSAMYLCASSTRSTGFYGYTFGSGTRLTVV.

Only one count was recorded for this clone. The chain uses TRBV7-9 and TRBJ1-1; D is undetermined. The CDR3 totals 15 residues. The V gene's germline CDR1 is SEHNR and CDR2 FQNEAQ (reference sequence). V shed 2 bases and J shed 3 bases, with 13 bases lying between them. The CDR3 loop is CASSLLAARDTEAFF. The CDR3 coding sequence is TGTGCCAGCAGCTTACTCGCAGCGAGAGACACTGAAGCTTTCTTT. Full variable domain (outside the CDR3, taken from reference TRBV7-9 and TRBJ1-1): DTGVSQNPRHKITKRGQNVTFRCDPISEHNRLYWYRQTLGQGPEFLTYFQNEAQLEKSRLLSDRFSAERPKGSFSTLEIQRTEQGDSAMYLCASSLLAARDTEAFFGQGTRLTVV.

V gene TRBV4-3 combines with J gene TRBJ1-2; TRBD1 matches at 10 bases. The CDR3 length is 15 residues. V trimming: 4 bases; J trimming: 8 bases; junction bases outside the gene matches: 10. CDR1 and CDR2 from the germline V gene are LGHNA and YSLEER. As DNA, the CDR3 is TGCGCCAGCAGCCTTTTACCCGGGACAGGGGCCGGCTACACCTTC. Translating gives CASSLLPGTGAGYTF.

This clone has just one count. The gene calls are TRBV19 and TRBJ2-1; TRBD2 matches at 11 bases. CDR1 is LNHDA and CDR2 is SQIVND in the germline V gene (reference sequence). Trimming removed 5 bases from V and 0 bases from J; junction bases left unmatched: 9. This CDR3 has 18 amino acids. The CDR3 bases are TGTGCCAGTAGTGTCGTGGGACTAGCGGAAAGCTCCTACAATGAGCAGTTCTTC. Its translation is CASSVVGLAESSYNEQFF.